The next 23 T cell receptor beta chains were all read from a single sample in a study of tumor and adjacent non-tumor tissue in lung cancer. RNA was extracted from bulk tissue without any cell sorting. The library came from three nested PCR rounds adapted from ARM-PCR protocols. Each CDR3 protein gets one entry after TCRdb re-called the multiplex PCR reads with MiXCR. The sample includes 220,000 or so distinct CDR3 sequences, roughly 70% of them seen just once. The source material was lung tumor tissue. Receptors originate from a man aged 55 to 69 with non-small cell lung cancer.

With regard to this clonotype: The conserved phenylalanine or tryptophan normally closing the CDR3 is absent here, so this likely arose from a read error. The DNA is omitted, as the CDR3 cannot be located on it reliably, and the CDR3 follows TCRdb's listing. V is TRBV11-1 and J is TRBJ2-2; the table's D gene call, TRBD1, was not cross checked with the DNA. Germline V gene lookup returns CDR1 SGHAT and CDR2 FQDESV (reference sequence). Inclusive of both ends, the CDR3 amounts to 15 amino acids. CDR3 loop: CASSLKQQGTGEQFL.

Points on this clonotype: No DNA is shown, since the ends of the CDR3 on it are uncertain; the CDR3 is the one TCRdb lists. The chain has TRBV29-1 and TRBJ2-2. Inclusive of both ends, the CDR3 amounts to 13 amino acids. Germline lookup yields CDR1 SQVTM and CDR2 ANQGSEA. This chain's CDR3 is CSVGSGNTGELYF.

As to this clonotype: A much larger clone differs from this one at a single base, so this may be a read error. This chain uses TRBV12-3 or TRBV12-4 with TRBJ1-1; the D is unclear. This CDR3 comprises 12 residues. Between the trimmed V and J ends, which lost 3 bases and 6 bases, there was a span of 8 bases. The CDR3 DNA follows: TGTGCCAGCAGTTTCCCGTGGGCTGAAGCTTTCTTT. Translated: CASSFPWAEAFF.

The rearrangement links TRBV10-1 to TRBJ2-3, with D perhaps matching TRBD1 or TRBD2 (5 bases each). Per the germline V gene, CDR1 is WNHNN and CDR2 is SYGVQD (reference sequence). V gave up 5 bases and J gave up 4 bases, with 13 bases separating them. The CDR3 extends over 14 amino acids. CDR3 DNA: TGCGCCAGCAGTAAGAGGGGTCCTGCAGATACGCAGTATTTT. Translation: CASSKRGPADTQYF.

Remarks on this clonotype: Possible read error: a much larger clone is one base away. The chain is built from TRBV20-1 and TRBJ2-1, with 11 positions matching TRBD2. Germline V CDR1 and CDR2: DFQATT, SNEGSKA (reference sequence). This CDR3 is built from 16 residues. In nucleotides, the CDR3 is TGCAGAGCTAGAGATTGGAGGACTAGCGGGTACAATGAGCAGTTCTTC. Translation gives CRARDWRTSGYNEQFF.

This clonotype qualifies as medium-sized (0.01 to 0.1%). This chain links TRBV5-4 with TRBJ2-3, with 7 bases fitting TRBD2. This CDR3 comprises 13 residues. Germline V gene lookup returns CDR1 SGHNT and CDR2 YYREEE (reference sequence). After removal of 10 bases from V and 3 bases from J, the junction contained 8 bases not matched to a gene. The CDR3 DNA is TGTGCCGGGAAGACGGGGGGAACAGATACGCAGTATTTT. Translated, it gives CAGKTGGTDTQYF.

This chain links TRBV6-5 with TRBJ2-3; a weak D match, TRBD2 (5 bases). V lost 2 bases, J lost 5 bases, and 17 bases lay in between. The CDR3 is 16 amino acids. Germline V gene data show CDR1 as MNHEY and CDR2 as SVGAGI. The CDR3 DNA is TGTGCCAGCAGTTACGCGAGCGGTTGGCCGCGAGATACGCAGTATTTT. It translates to CASSYASGWPRDTQYF.

In regard to this clonotype: A single base separates this from a much larger clone, so it may be a read error. The chain carries TRBV11-3 and TRBJ1-5; D is unclear. The last part of the DNA fits TRBJ2-3 better; the J call may be wrong. This CDR3 contains 13 residues. Per germline, CDR1 SGHNT and CDR2 YENEEA. CDR3 loop: CASSLQVDQPQYF. The CDR3 nucleotides read TGTGCCAGCAGCTTACAGGTGGATCAGCCCCAGTATTTT.

The chain joins TRBV20-1 to TRBJ1-5; D call uncertain. CDR1 is DFQATT and CDR2 is SNEGSKA in the germline V gene (reference sequence). Trimming took 6 bases from V and 4 from J, leaving 10 bases between them. This CDR3 contains 12 residues. Here the CDR3 reads CSARWRNQPQHF. The CDR3 bases are TGCAGTGCCCGTTGGAGAAATCAGCCCCAGCATTTT.

This sequence joins TRBV12-3 or TRBV12-4 and TRBJ2-1; 8 positions match TRBD2. Trimming took 8 bases from V and 9 from J; bases not matched to a gene: 12. The CDR3 is 14 amino acids. This chain's CDR3 is CASGPLGGGSEQFF. In DNA form, the CDR3 reads TGTGCCAGCGGCCCTTTAGGCGGGGGGAGTGAGCAGTTCTTC.

This clonotype was seen only once. Mismatch with germline at one junction end may stem from a read error. CDR3 amino acids: CASSLDRRQGNQPHHF. The CDR3 DNA sequence: TGTGCCAGCAGCTTAGACCGCAGACAGGGCAATCAGCCCCATCATTTT. The V gene is TRBV11-3, the J gene TRBJ1-5; 7 bases are a match to TRBD1. The CDR3 spans 16 residues. Germline loops: CDR1 SGHNT, CDR2 YENEEA. Based on the CDR3 plus reference TRBV11-3 and TRBJ1-5, the full variable domain is EAGVVQSPRYKIIEKKQPVAFWCNPISGHNTLYWYLQNLGQGPELLIRYENEEAVDDSQLPKDRFSAERLKGVDSTLKIQPAELGDSAVYLCASSLDRRQGNQPHHFGDGTRLSIL.

There are a few counts of this clonotype. A read error may produce the germline difference seen at one junction end. The J gene is TRBJ2-2, the V gene TRBV10-2, with D perhaps given as TRBD1 or TRBD2 (5 bases each). The germline V gene encodes CDR1 WSHSY and CDR2 SAAADI. The CDR3 totals 12 residues. The CDR3 sequence is CASSEFSGDLFF. The CDR3 bases are TGTGCCAGCAGTGAGTTCTCCGGGGACCTGTTTTTT.

Turning to this clonotype: Possible read error: a much larger clone is one base away. V is TRBV20-1 and J is TRBJ2-1; D gene unclear. This CDR3 spans 11 amino acids. V gave up 3 bases and J gave up 9 bases, with 9 bases separating them. From germline, CDR1 is DFQATT and CDR2 SNEGSKA (reference sequence). The CDR3 nucleotides read TGCAGTGCTAGGAGCCCCATTGAGCAGTTCTTC. Its protein is CSARSPIEQFF.

With respect to this clonotype: This could be a read error, since a much larger clone is one nucleotide away. V gene TRBV6-2 or TRBV6-3 combines with J gene TRBJ2-5; D not resolved. The CDR3 runs to 13 residues. Germline V gene data show CDR1 as MNHEY and CDR2 as SVGEGT. The CDR3 region has the DNA TGTGCCAGCAGTTACTCACCAGAAGAGGCCCAGTACTTC. As protein: CASSYSPEEAQYF.

This clonotype was detected only a few times. One end of the junction fails to match germline, which may point to a read error. The genes are TRBV4-3 and TRBJ2-3; TRBD2 agrees at 10 bases. Germline CDR1 and CDR2: LGHNA and YSLEER. This CDR3 region has 17 residues. The CDR3 DNA follows: TGCACCAGCAGCCAAGCCCTAGCGGGGGTGGGCACAGATACGCAGTATTTT. Protein: CTSSQALAGVGTDTQYF.

About this clonotype: Relative to the germline gene, one junction end is altered; a read error may explain this. The rearrangement uses TRBV29-1 and TRBJ2-5, with 11 bases aligning to TRBD1. Germline values: CDR1 SQVTM, CDR2 ANQGSEA. The CDR3 loop spans 15 amino acids. The CDR3 nucleotides read TGTAGCGTTGCCGGGACAGGGGGTTTGGGGGAGACCCAGTACTTC. Translated: CSVAGTGGLGETQYF.

This clonotype was detected only a few times. This chain links TRBV7-9 with TRBJ1-1; D is perhaps TRBD1 (5 bases). The V gene's germline CDR1 is SEHNR and CDR2 FQNEAQ (reference sequence). The CDR3 has 12 residues. The V end was cut by 1 base, the J end by 7 bases, with 7 bases between. CDR3 sequence (DNA): TGTGCCAGCAGCTTAGGGGGGGTTGAAGCTTTCTTT. This gives the protein CASSLGGVEAFF.

This clonotype was found many times. The V call is TRBV20-1, the J call TRBJ1-4; possible D gene TRBD1, 5 bases. The CDR3 runs 16 residues. Trimming left V 1 base short and J 11 bases short, with 23 bases between. From germline, CDR1 is DFQATT and CDR2 SNEGSKA (reference sequence). CDR3 in amino acids: CSARVGRGREERKLFF. The CDR3 DNA sequence: TGCAGTGCTAGAGTTGGGCGGGGCAGGGAAGAAAGGAAACTGTTTTTT.

With respect to this clonotype: Its ends do not fully match the called genes, so a read error is possible. This sequence joins TRBV6-2 or TRBV6-3 and TRBJ1-5; no reliable D call. The CDR3 extends over 13 amino acids. The germline V gene encodes CDR1 MNHEY and CDR2 SVGEGT. CDR3 in amino acids: CANSPSATQLQHF. CDR3 nucleotides: TGTGCCAACAGCCCTTCGGCGACTCAGCTCCAGCATTTT.

The chain carries TRBV11-1 and TRBJ1-4; D unresolved. The CDR3 is 15 residues long. CDR1 is SGHAT and CDR2 is FQDESV in the germline V gene (reference sequence). CDR3 sequence (DNA): TGTATCAGCAGCCCTCGCCTGGAGGCGTCTGAAAAACTGTTTTTT. It is translated as CISSPRLEASEKLFF.

The rearrangement links TRBV28 to TRBJ2-3, with D unclear. This CDR3 comprises 15 residues. Trimming shortened V by 6 bases and J by 0 bases, and 13 bases separated the two germline ends. In germline, CDR1 is MDHEN, CDR2 SYDVKM. The CDR3 DNA follows: TGTGCCAGCAGGCGGCAGAGCGCAAGCACAGATACGCAGTATTTT. Translated: CASRRQSASTDTQYF.

This clonotype has ten or more counts. The chain is built from TRBV11-2 and TRBJ2-5; TRBD2 aligns across 10 bases. V was pared by 2 bases and J by 5 bases, with 2 bases of the junction left unmatched. The CDR3 loop spans 14 amino acids. Germline loops: CDR1 SGHAT, CDR2 FQNNGV. In DNA, the CDR3 is TGTGCCAGCAGCTTAATACTAGCGGGGGAGACCCAGTACTTC. Its protein product is CASSLILAGETQYF. Supplemented by reference TRBV11-2 and TRBJ2-5, the full variable domain reads EAGVAQSPRYKIIEKRQSVAFWCNPISGHATLYWYQQILGQGPKLLIQFQNNGVVDDSQLPKDRFSAERLKGVDSTLKIQPAKLEDSAVYLCASSLILAGETQYFGPGTRLLVL.

For this clonotype: The junction departs from the called germline gene at one end, perhaps through a read error. The rearrangement joins TRBV11-3 to TRBJ2-2, with D possibly matching TRBD1 (6 bases). Germline CDR1 and CDR2: SGHNT and YENEEA. This CDR3 is built from 15 residues. In nucleotides, the CDR3 is TGTGCCAGCACTCTCGGACAGACGAACATCGGGGAGCTGTTTTTT. Its translation is CASTLGQTNIGELFF.